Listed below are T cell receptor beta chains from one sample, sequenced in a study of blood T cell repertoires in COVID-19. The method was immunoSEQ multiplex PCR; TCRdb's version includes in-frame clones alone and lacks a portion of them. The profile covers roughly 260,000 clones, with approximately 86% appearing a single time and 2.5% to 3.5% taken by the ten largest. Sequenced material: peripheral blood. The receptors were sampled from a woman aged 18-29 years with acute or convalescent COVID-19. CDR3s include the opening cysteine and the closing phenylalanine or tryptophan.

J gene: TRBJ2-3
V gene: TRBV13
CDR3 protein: CASSLVGQGRDTQYF

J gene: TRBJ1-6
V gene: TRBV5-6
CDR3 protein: CASSLLGTGDNSPLHF

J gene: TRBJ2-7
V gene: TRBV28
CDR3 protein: CATGTGASREQYF

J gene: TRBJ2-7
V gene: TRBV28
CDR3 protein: CASRFRQGIHEQYF

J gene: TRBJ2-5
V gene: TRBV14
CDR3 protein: CASSRQDQETQYF

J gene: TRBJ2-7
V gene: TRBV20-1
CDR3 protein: CSANSGYEQYF

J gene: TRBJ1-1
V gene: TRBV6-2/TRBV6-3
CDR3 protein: CASSPDPTYMNTEAFF

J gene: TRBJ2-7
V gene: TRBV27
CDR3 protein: CASNVLDSNYEQYF

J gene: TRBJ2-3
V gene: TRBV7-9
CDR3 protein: CASSKSGGTDTQYF

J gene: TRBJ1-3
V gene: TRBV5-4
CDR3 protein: CASSRGVVRGVGNTIYF

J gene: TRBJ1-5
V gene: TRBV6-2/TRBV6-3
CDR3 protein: CASSYSISERRMGDSQPQHF

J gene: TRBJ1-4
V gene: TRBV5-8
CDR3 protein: CASSLTTGTGREKLFF

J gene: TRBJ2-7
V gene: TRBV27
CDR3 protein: CASSFRQGIWYEQYF

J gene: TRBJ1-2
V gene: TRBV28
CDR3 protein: CASMGIETGRVHGYTF

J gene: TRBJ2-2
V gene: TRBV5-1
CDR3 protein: CASSDLAGPTGELFF

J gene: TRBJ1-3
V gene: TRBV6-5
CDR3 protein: CASSDRDAGNTIYF

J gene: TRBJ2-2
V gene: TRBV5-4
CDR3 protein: CASSSRREGGELFF

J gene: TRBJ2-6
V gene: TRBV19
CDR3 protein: CASIGTSGSFAAGANVLTF

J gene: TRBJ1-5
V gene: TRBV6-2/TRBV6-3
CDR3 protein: CASSTRTGGSNQPQHF

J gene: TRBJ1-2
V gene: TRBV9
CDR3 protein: CASSVSGGNDGYTF

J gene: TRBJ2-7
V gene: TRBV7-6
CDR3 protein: CASSLLPGLSPYEQYF

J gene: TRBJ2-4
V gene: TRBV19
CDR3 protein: CASSIDGDKPQYF